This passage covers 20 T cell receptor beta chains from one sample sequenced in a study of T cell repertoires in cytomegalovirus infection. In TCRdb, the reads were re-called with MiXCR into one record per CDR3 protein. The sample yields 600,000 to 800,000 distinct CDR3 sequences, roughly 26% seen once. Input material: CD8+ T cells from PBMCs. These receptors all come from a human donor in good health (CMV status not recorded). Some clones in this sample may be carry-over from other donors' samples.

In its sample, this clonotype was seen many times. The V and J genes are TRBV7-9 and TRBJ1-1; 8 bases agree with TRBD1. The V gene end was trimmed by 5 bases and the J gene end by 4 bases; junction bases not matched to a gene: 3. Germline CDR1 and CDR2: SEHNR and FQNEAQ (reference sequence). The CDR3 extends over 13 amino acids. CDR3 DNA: TGTGCCAGCAGCCCGACAGGGGCCACTGAAGCTTTCTTT. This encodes CASSPTGATEAFF.

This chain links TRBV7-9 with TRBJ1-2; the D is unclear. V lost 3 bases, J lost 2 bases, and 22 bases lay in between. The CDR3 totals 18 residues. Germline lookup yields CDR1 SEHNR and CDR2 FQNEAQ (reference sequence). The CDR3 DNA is TGTGCCAGCAGCTTTCCGTCTTCCCGGTCAGGTTTCAACTATGGCTACACCTTC. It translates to CASSFPSSRSGFNYGYTF.

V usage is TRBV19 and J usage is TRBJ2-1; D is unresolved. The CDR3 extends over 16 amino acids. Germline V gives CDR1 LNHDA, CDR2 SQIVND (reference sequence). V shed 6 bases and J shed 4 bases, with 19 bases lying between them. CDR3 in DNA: TGTGCCAGTAGGGCAGAGTATTTGGAGAAGTACAATGAGCAGTTCTTC. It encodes CASRAEYLEKYNEQFF.

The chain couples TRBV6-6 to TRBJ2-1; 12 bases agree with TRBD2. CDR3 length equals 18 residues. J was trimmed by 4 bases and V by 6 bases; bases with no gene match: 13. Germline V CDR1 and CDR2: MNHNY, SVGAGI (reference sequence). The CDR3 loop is CASSDQTSGGLPYNEQFF. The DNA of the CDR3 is TGTGCCAGCAGCGATCAGACTAGCGGGGGCCTGCCTTACAATGAGCAGTTCTTC.

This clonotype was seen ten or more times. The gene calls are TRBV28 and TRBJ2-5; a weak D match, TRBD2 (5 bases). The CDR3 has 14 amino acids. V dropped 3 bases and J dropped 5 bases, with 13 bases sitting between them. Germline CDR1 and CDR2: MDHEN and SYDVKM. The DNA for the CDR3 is TGTGCCAGCAGTTTCCCCGGGGATGTGGAGACCCAGTACTTC. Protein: CASSFPGDVETQYF.

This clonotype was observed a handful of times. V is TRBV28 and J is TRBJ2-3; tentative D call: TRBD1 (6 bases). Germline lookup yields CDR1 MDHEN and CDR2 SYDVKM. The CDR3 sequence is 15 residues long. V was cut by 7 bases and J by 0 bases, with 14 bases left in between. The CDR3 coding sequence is TGTGCCAGCATTACCTTGGACAGTAGCACAGATACGCAGTATTTT. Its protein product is CASITLDSSTDTQYF.

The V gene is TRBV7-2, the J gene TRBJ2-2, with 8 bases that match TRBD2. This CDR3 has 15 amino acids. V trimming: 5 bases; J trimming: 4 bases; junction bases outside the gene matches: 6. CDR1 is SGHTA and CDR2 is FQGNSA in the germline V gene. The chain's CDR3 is CASSNDGGATGELFF. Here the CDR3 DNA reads TGTGCCAGCAGCAACGACGGGGGGGCCACCGGGGAGCTGTTTTTT.

CDR3 loop: CASSIRDRALNEQFF. As DNA, the CDR3 is TGTGCCAGCAGCATCCGGGACAGGGCCTTGAATGAGCAGTTCTTC. The rearrangement joins TRBV28 to TRBJ2-1; 9 positions match TRBD1. Trimming removed 6 bases from V and 7 bases from J; junction bases left unmatched: 10. Germline loops: CDR1 MDHEN, CDR2 SYDVKM. This CDR3 spans 15 amino acids.

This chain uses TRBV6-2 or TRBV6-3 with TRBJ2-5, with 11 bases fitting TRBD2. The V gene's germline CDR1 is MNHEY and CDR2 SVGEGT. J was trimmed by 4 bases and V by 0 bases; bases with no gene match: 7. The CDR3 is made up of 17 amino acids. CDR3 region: CASSYSVLAGVRETQYF. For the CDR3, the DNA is TGTGCCAGCAGTTACTCGGTACTAGCGGGGGTTCGAGAGACCCAGTACTTC.

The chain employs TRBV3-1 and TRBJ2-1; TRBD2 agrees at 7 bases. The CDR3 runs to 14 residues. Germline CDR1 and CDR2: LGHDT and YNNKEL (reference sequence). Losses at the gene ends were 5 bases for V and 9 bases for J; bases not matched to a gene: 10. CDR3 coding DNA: TGTGCCAGCAGCTCCGCGGACTCGGGGGGTGAGCAGTTCTTC. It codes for CASSSADSGGEQFF.

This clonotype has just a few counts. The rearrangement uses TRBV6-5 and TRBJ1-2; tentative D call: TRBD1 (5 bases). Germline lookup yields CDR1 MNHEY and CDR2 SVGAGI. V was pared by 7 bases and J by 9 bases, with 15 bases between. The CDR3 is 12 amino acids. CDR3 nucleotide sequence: TGTGCCAGCACCCCGGGGGACTTTCGCTACACCTTC. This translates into CASTPGDFRYTF.

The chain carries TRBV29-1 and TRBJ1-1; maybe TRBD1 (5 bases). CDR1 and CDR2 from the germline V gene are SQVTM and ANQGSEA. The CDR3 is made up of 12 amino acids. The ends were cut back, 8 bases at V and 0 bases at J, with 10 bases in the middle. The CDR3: CSFGDLNTEAFF. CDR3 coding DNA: TGCAGCTTCGGGGACTTGAACACTGAAGCTTTCTTT.

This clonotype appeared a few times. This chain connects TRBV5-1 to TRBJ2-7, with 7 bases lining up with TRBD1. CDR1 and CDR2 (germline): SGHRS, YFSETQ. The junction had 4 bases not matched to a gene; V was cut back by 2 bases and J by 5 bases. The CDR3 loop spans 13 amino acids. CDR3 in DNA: TGCGCCAGCAGCTTAATCGGGACAGACGAGCAGTACGTC. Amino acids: CASSLIGTDEQYV.

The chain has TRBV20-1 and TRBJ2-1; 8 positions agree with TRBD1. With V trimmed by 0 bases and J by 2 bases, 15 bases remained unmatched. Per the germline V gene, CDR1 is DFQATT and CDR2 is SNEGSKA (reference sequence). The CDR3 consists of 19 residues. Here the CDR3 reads CSARDMTGAGSSTYNEQFF. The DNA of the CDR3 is TGCAGTGCTAGAGATATGACAGGGGCCGGATCATCAACCTACAATGAGCAGTTCTTC.

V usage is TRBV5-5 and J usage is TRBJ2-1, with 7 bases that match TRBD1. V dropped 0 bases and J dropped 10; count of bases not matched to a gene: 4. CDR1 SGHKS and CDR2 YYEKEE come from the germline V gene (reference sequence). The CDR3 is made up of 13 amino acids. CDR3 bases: TGTGCCAGCAGCTTGGAGGGGGCCGCGGAGCAGTTCTTC. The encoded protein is CASSLEGAAEQFF.

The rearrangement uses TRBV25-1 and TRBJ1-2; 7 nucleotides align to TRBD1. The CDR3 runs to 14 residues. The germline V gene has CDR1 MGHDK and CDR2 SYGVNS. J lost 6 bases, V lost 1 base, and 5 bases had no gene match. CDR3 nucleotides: TGTGCCAGCAGTGAATGGGGGACAGAAGATGGCTACACCTTC. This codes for CASSEWGTEDGYTF.

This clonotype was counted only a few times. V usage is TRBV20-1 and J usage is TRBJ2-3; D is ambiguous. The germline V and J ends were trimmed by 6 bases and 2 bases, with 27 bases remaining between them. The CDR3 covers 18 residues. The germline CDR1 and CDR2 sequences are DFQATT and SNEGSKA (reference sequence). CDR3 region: CSAFGPKPPVSPTDTQYF. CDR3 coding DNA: TGCAGTGCGTTCGGTCCTAAACCGCCCGTGTCCCCCACAGATACGCAGTATTTT.

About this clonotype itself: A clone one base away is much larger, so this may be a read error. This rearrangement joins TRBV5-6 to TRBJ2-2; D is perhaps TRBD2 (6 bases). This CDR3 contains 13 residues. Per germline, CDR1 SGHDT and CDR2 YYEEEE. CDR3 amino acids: CASSQGATGGLFF. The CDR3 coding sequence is TGTGCCAGCAGCCAAGGGGCCACCGGGGGGCTGTTTTTT.

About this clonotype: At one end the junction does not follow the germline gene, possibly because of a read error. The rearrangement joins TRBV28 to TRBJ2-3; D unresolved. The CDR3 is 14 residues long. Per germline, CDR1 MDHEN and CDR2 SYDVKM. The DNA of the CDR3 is TGTGTCAGCGATAGGAGTTCCGGGACAGATACGCAGTATTTT. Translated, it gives CVSDRSSGTDTQYF.

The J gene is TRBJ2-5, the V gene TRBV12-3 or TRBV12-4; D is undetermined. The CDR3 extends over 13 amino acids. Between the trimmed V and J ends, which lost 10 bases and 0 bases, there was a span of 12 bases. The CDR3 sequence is CANSPQNQETQYF. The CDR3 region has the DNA TGTGCCAACAGCCCCCAAAACCAAGAGACCCAGTACTTC.